The 14 T cell receptor beta chains below all came from one sample that was sequenced in a study of control samples from healthy donors and cancer patients. Only in-frame clones appear in the TCRdb table, and some are missing; sequencing was by immunoSEQ multiplex PCR. The data hold more than 85,000 clones, with about nine tenths observed a single time. Sequenced: blood. The source of these receptors is a human donor in good health. The donor label of this sample is uncertain.

V is TRBV20-1 and J is TRBJ2-7, with 7 bases matching TRBD1. CDR1 is DFQATT, CDR2 SNEGSKA, per germline (reference sequence). V dropped 3 bases and J dropped 1; count of bases not matched to a gene: 3. This CDR3 region has 13 residues. The CDR3 is CSASRQGSYEQYF. As DNA, the CDR3 is TGCAGTGCTAGTAGACAGGGTTCCTACGAGCAGTACTTC.

The CDR3 here is CATSESGTGAHEQYF. CDR3 nucleotide sequence: TGTGCCACCAGTGAATCCGGGACAGGGGCCCACGAGCAGTACTTC. The chain carries TRBV24-1 and TRBJ2-7; 10 bases match TRBD1. V trimming: 4 bases; J trimming: 5 bases; junction bases outside the gene matches: 7. This CDR3 has 15 residues. The germline CDR1 and CDR2 sequences are KGHDR and SFDVKD.

The chain uses TRBV2 and TRBJ1-3; D perhaps matches TRBD1 (6 bases). Trimming removed 6 bases at V and 0 bases at J, with 12 bases between. The CDR3 sequence is 15 residues long. Germline lookup yields CDR1 SNHLY and CDR2 FYNNEI. The CDR3 loop reads CASRDGQFSGNTIYF. CDR3 nucleotides: TGTGCCAGCAGGGACGGACAGTTCTCTGGAAACACCATATATTTT.

The chain links TRBV18 to TRBJ1-6, with D possibly matching TRBD1 (5 bases). The germline V and J ends were trimmed by 2 bases and 5 bases, with 13 bases remaining between them. CDR1 is KGHSH and CDR2 is LQKENI in the germline V gene. This CDR3 has 16 amino acids. The CDR3 sequence: CASSPMEGFHNSPLHF. In DNA form, the CDR3 reads TGTGCCAGCTCACCAATGGAGGGGTTCCATAATTCACCCCTCCACTTT.

The chain joins TRBV19 to TRBJ1-5, with 7 bases that match TRBD1. J gave up 0 bases and V 1 base, and 12 bases lay outside the gene matches. Germline-derived CDR1 and CDR2 are LNHDA and SQIVND (reference sequence). CDR3 size: 19 residues. CDR3 nucleotide sequence: TGTGCCAGTAGTATAGCACCGGGACAGAAACTCCTTAGCAATCAGCCCCAGCATTTT. The encoded protein is CASSIAPGQKLLSNQPQHF.

The J gene is TRBJ1-4, the V gene TRBV7-8; D remains unclear. Trimming shortened V by 0 bases and J by 5 bases, and 7 bases separated the two germline ends. The CDR3 has 14 residues. Germline values: CDR1 SGHVS, CDR2 FQNEAQ. CDR3 sequence reads: CASSLARRNEKLFF. In DNA, the CDR3 is TGTGCCAGCAGCTTAGCAAGACGAAATGAAAAACTGTTTTTT.

The rearrangement joins TRBV6-5 to TRBJ2-7, with a possible D match to TRBD1 (6 bases). The CDR3 has 14 amino acids. Between the trimmed V and J ends, which lost 6 bases and 5 bases, there was a span of 17 bases. Germline loops: CDR1 MNHEY, CDR2 SVGAGI. The CDR3 sequence: CASSTGQLVDEQYF. The CDR3 bases are TGTGCCAGCAGCACTGGACAGTTGGTAGACGAGCAGTACTTC.

The gene calls are TRBV30 and TRBJ2-7, with D perhaps TRBD1 (5 bases). The CDR3 is 13 residues long. CDR1 is GTSNPN and CDR2 is SVGIG in the germline V gene (reference sequence). V was pared by 5 bases and J by 0 bases, with 11 bases between. CDR3 nucleotides: TGTGCCTGGGAGGCTACAGGCTCCTACGAGCAGTACTTC. The encoded protein is CAWEATGSYEQYF.

The chain couples TRBV9 to TRBJ1-2; D is unclear. Germline CDR1 is SGDLS and CDR2 is YYNGEE. V dropped 2 bases and J dropped 6 bases, with 11 bases sitting between them. This CDR3 comprises 13 residues. The CDR3 nucleotides read TGTGCCAGCAGCGTCGGGTATAGACATGGCTACACCTTC. Residues: CASSVGYRHGYTF.

This rearrangement joins TRBV30 to TRBJ2-5; 8 nucleotides match TRBD2. The CDR3 has 13 residues. CDR1 is GTSNPN and CDR2 is SVGIG in the germline V gene (reference sequence). Trimming cost V 8 bases and J 1 base; bases outside gene matches: 6. For the CDR3, the DNA is TGTGCCCGGACTCTAGCGGGCCAAGAGACCCAGTACTTC. Amino acid sequence: CARTLAGQETQYF.

The rearrangement joins TRBV4-1 to TRBJ2-7; the match to TRBD2 covers 9 bases. The CDR3 is 14 amino acids. Trimming removed 4 bases from V and 4 bases from J; junction bases left unmatched: 5. Germline CDR1 and CDR2: MGHRA and YSYEKL. CDR3 loop: CASSPAGGAYEQYF. CDR3 bases: TGCGCCAGCAGCCCCGCGGGGGGGGCATACGAGCAGTACTTC.

This clone was seen a single time. Relative to the germline gene, one junction end is altered; a read error may explain this. V usage is TRBV30 and J usage is TRBJ2-1, with D maybe TRBD2 (6 bases). The CDR3 runs 13 residues. Germline assignment: CDR1 GTSNPN and CDR2 SVGIG (reference sequence). CDR3 amino acids: CGGSSSSYNEQFF. In nucleotides, the CDR3 is TGCGGGGGATCCTCTAGCTCCTACAATGAGCAGTTCTTC.

V usage is TRBV5-1 and J usage is TRBJ1-5; D is possibly TRBD1 (5 bases). V was trimmed by 4 bases and J by 3 bases, leaving 23 bases between them. Looked up from germline, CDR1 is SGHRS and CDR2 is YFSETQ. The CDR3 is 18 residues long. The CDR3: CASSEGPGLSVINQPQHF. CDR3 in DNA: TGCGCCAGCAGCGAGGGCCCGGGGCTCTCTGTAATCAATCAGCCCCAGCATTTT.

This sequence joins TRBV19 and TRBJ1-1; D not resolved. From germline, CDR1 is LNHDA and CDR2 SQIVND (reference sequence). The CDR3 covers 14 residues. V was shortened by 7 bases and J by 0 bases, with 12 bases between the two germline ends. This CDR3 reads CASTPGRMNTEAFF. Here the CDR3 DNA reads TGTGCCAGTACCCCGGGCCGGATGAACACTGAAGCTTTCTTT.